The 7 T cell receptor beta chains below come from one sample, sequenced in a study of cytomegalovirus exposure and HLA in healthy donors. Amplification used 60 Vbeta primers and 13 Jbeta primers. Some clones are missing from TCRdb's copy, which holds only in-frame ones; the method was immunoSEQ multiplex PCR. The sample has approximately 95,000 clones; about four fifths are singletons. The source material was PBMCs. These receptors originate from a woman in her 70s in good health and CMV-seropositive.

CDR3 sequence reads: CSVDGGGGGYTF. CDR3 in DNA: TGCAGCGTTGATGGGGGGGGCGGTGGCTACACCTTC. V usage is TRBV29-1 and J usage is TRBJ1-2; TRBD1 might be the D (6 bases). Germline CDR1 is SQVTM and CDR2 is ANQGSEA. V was pared by 3 bases and J by 7 bases, with 12 bases between. This CDR3 spans 12 amino acids.

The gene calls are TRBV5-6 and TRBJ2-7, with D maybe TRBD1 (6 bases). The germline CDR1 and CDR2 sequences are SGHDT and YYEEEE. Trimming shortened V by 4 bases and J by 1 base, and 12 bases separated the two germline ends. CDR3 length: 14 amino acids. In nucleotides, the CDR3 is TGTGCCAGCAGCGGCGACAGGATTTCCTACGAGCAGTACTTC. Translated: CASSGDRISYEQYF.

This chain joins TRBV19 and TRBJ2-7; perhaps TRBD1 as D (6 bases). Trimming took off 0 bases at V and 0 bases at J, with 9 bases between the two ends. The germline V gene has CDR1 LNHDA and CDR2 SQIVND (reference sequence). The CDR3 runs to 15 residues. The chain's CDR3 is CASSIDDRNSYEQYF. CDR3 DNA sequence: TGTGCCAGTAGTATAGACGACAGGAACTCCTACGAGCAGTACTTC.

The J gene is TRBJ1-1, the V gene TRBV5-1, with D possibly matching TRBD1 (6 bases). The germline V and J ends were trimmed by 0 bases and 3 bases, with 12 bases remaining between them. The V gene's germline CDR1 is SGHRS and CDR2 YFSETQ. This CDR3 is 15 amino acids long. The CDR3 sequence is CASSLVDRGDTEAFF. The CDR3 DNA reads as TGCGCCAGCAGCTTGGTGGACAGAGGGGACACTGAAGCTTTCTTT.

This CDR3 reads CASSLAGTAREQYF. The CDR3 DNA follows: TGTGCCAGCAGCCTGGCCGGGACTGCGCGCGAGCAGTACTTC. The chain has TRBV7-9 and TRBJ2-7, with D possibly being TRBD2 (6 bases). With 5 bases removed from V and 6 bases from J, the gap between germline ends came to 17 bases. Germline V gene data show CDR1 as SEHNR and CDR2 as FQNEAQ (reference sequence). The CDR3 has 14 amino acids.

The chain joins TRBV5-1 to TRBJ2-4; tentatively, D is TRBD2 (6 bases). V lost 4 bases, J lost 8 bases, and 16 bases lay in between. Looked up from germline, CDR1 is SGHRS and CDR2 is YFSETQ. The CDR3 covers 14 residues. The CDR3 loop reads CASSIAGSGDIQYF. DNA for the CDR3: TGCGCCAGCAGCATTGCAGGTTCGGGGGACATTCAGTACTTC.

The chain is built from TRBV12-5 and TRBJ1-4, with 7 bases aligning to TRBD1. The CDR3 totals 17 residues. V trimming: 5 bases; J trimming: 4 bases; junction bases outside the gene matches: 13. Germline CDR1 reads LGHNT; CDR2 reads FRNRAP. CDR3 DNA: TGTGCTAGTGGTGCCCGACAGGGAGGAGGAAATAATGAAAAACTGTTTTTT. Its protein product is CASGARQGGGNNEKLFF. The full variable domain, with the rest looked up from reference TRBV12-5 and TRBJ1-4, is DARVTQTPRHKVTEMGQEVTMRCQPILGHNTVFWYRQTMMQGLELLAYFRNRAPLDDSGMPKDRFSAEMPDATLATLKIQPSEPRDSAVYFCASGARQGGGNNEKLFFGSGTQLSVL.